Each of the 13 T cell receptor beta chains below was sequenced from the same sample in a study of blood T cell repertoires in COVID-19. Here immunoSEQ multiplex PCR was the method, and the copy in TCRdb shows in-frame clones only, minus some. The top ten clones hold approximately 8.7% of a sample with about 100,000 clones, roughly 80% of them seen once. Material for sequencing was peripheral blood. Every receptor here comes from a middle-aged man who had recovered from COVID-19.

This chain uses TRBV18 with TRBJ2-7, with D maybe TRBD2 (6 bases). Between the trimmed V and J ends, which lost 0 bases and 0 bases, there was a span of 9 bases. CDR1 is KGHSH, CDR2 LQKENI, per germline. The CDR3 is 15 residues long. The CDR3 nucleotides read TGTGCCAGCTCACCACCGGGACTCCCCTCCTACGAGCAGTACTTC. Translating it yields CASSPPGLPSYEQYF.

The chain combines TRBV5-1 with TRBJ1-1; unclear D gene. V lost 5 bases to trimming and J lost 2 bases, with 13 bases between them. The CDR3 length is 14 residues. CDR1 is SGHRS, CDR2 YFSETQ, per germline. The CDR3 protein is CASRTQASNTEAFF. Here the CDR3 DNA reads TGCGCCAGCAGGACCCAAGCGAGCAACACTGAAGCTTTCTTT.

The chain has TRBV7-2 and TRBJ2-1, with a tentative D call TRBD2 (5 bases). Trimming stripped 0 bases from V and 7 bases from J, with 7 bases between. This CDR3 has 13 residues. Germline-derived CDR1 and CDR2 are SGHTA and FQGNSA. For the CDR3, the DNA is TGTGCCAGCAGCTTAGCGGGAGCGAATGAGCAGTTCTTC. Its translation: CASSLAGANEQFF.

This clone was observed a handful of times. One end of the junction is discordant with germline, which a read error may explain. V is TRBV4-1 and J is TRBJ2-7; 8 bases agree with TRBD1. The germline CDR1 and CDR2 sequences are MGHRA and YSYEKL. This CDR3 comprises 13 residues. The DNA for the CDR3 is TGCGCCAGCAGCCAAGATACGGGGACAGGACTTGGCTTC. Its translation is CASSQDTGTGLGF.

This clone was seen more than once but under ten times. The rearrangement joins TRBV19 to TRBJ1-1, with D maybe TRBD1 (6 bases). Per germline, CDR1 LNHDA and CDR2 SQIVND (reference sequence). Trimming stripped 4 bases from V and 6 bases from J, with 15 bases between. The CDR3 runs to 14 residues. The CDR3 is CASSRQGFEAEAFF. CDR3 sequence (DNA): TGTGCCAGTAGTAGGCAGGGGTTTGAGGCTGAAGCTTTCTTT.

The chain combines TRBV2 with TRBJ2-1; D is perhaps TRBD2 (6 bases). Germline-derived CDR1 and CDR2 are SNHLY and FYNNEI. There are 17 residues in the CDR3. Trimming shortened V by 0 bases and J by 1 base, and 13 bases separated the two germline ends. The CDR3, as DNA: TGTGCCAGCAGTGAAGCGGGGGACTTCCGGTCCTACAATGAGCAGTTCTTC. Translated, it gives CASSEAGDFRSYNEQFF.

CDR3 region: CASSVALRAHEQFF. The CDR3 bases are TGTGCCAGCAGCGTAGCTTTGCGGGCCCATGAGCAGTTCTTC. This chain links TRBV9 with TRBJ2-1; a weak D match, TRBD2 (5 bases). V shed 0 bases and J shed 8 bases, with 12 bases lying between them. This CDR3 is 14 amino acids long. CDR1 and CDR2 (germline): SGDLS, YYNGEE.

This rearrangement joins TRBV7-9 to TRBJ2-6; tentative D call: TRBD1 (5 bases). The CDR3 runs to 19 residues. The germline gives CDR1 SEHNR, CDR2 FQNEAQ (reference sequence). Trimming shortened V by 4 bases and J by 0 bases, and 19 bases separated the two germline ends. The DNA for the CDR3 is TGTGCCAGCAGCTCCCTCCAGGTGCAGGGCCTCTCTGGGGCCAACGTCCTGACTTTC. Translating it yields CASSSLQVQGLSGANVLTF.

The chain carries TRBV2 and TRBJ2-1, with D unclear. The germline V gene has CDR1 SNHLY and CDR2 FYNNEI. The CDR3 is made up of 16 amino acids. V lost 3 bases to trimming and J lost 3 bases, with 15 bases between them. In DNA form, the CDR3 reads TGTGCCAGCAGTGATATTGAGACATCAAACTACAATGAGCAGTTCTTC. Translated: CASSDIETSNYNEQFF.

The chain joins TRBV10-3 to TRBJ2-2; perhaps TRBD1 as D (5 bases). The ends were cut back, 3 bases at V and 3 bases at J, with 11 bases in the middle. This CDR3 region has 15 residues. Germline values: CDR1 ENHRY, CDR2 SYGVKD. The CDR3 loop is CAISDRQGYTGELFF. As DNA, the CDR3 is TGTGCCATCAGTGACCGGCAGGGATACACCGGGGAGCTGTTTTTT.

This chain joins TRBV12-3 or TRBV12-4 and TRBJ2-1; 10 bases match TRBD2. The length of the CDR3 is 12 residues. Germline trimming cut 2 bases from V and 16 bases from J; bases unmatched to any gene: 5. DNA of the CDR3: TGTGCCAGCAGTTTAATAGCGGGAGGACATTTCTTC. Protein product: CASSLIAGGHFF.

The rearrangement joins TRBV28 to TRBJ1-5; D gene unclear. The V end was cut by 8 bases, the J end by 7 bases, with 15 bases between. The CDR3 has 13 amino acids. Germline V lookup: CDR1 MDHEN, CDR2 SYDVKM. CDR3 DNA sequence: TGTGCCAGCGGCAGTCAGGTCGGCCAGCCCCAGCATTTT. Protein sequence: CASGSQVGQPQHF.

The chain links TRBV12-3 or TRBV12-4 to TRBJ1-2, with 7 bases that match TRBD1. J gave up 7 bases and V 8 bases, and 10 bases lay outside the gene matches. The CDR3 contains 13 residues. CDR3 in DNA: TGTGCCAGCGGTTCTTTTAGACAGGGTGGCTACACCTTC. This codes for CASGSFRQGGYTF.